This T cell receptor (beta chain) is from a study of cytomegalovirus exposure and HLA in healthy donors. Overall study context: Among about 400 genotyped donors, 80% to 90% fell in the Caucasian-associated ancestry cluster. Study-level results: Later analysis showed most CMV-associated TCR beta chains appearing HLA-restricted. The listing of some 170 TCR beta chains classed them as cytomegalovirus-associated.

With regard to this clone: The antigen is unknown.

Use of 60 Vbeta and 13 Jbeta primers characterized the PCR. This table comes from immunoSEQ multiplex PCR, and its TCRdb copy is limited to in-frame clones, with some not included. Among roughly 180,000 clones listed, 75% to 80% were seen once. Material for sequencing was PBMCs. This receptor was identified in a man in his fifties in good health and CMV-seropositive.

This CDR3 is CASSSLGTSGEGYEQYV. The CDR3 nucleotides read TGTGCCAGCAGCTCGTTAGGGACTAGCGGGGAGGGCTACGAGCAGTACGTC. J is TRBJ2-7 and V is TRBV7-9, with 13 bases fitting TRBD2. Trimming removed 4 bases from V and 3 bases from J; junction bases left unmatched: 9. The CDR3 has 17 residues. The V gene's germline CDR1 is SEHNR and CDR2 FQNEAQ (reference sequence).